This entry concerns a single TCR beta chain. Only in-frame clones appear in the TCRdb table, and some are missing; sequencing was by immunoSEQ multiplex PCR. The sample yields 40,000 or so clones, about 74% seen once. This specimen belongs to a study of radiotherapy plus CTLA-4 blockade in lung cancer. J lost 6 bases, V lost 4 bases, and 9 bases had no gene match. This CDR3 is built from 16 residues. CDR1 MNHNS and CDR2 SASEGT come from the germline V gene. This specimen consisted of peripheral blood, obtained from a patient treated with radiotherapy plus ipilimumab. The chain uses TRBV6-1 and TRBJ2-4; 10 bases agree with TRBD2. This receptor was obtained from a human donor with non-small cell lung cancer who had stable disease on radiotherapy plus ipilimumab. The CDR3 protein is CASSGSSGGRGNIQYF. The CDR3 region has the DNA TGTGCCAGCAGTGGCTCTAGCGGGGGCCGAGGAAACATTCAGTACTTC.